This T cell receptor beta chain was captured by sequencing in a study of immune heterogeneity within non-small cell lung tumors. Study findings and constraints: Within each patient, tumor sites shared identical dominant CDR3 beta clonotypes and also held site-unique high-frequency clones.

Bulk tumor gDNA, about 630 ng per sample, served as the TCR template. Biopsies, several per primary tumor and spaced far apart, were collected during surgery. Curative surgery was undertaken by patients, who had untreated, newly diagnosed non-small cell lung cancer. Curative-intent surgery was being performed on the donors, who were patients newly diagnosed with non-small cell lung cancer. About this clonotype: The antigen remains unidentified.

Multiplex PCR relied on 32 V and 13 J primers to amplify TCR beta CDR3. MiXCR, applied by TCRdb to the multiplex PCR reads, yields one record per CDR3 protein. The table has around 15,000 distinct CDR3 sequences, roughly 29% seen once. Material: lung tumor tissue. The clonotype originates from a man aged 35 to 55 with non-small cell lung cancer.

The CDR3 region has the DNA TGCGCCAGCAGCGCTTTGCAGGGACCGAACACTGAAGCTTTCTTT. Its protein product is CASSALQGPNTEAFF. This chain connects TRBV5-1 to TRBJ1-1; D is perhaps TRBD1 (5 bases). CDR3 length: 15 residues. Germline V gene data show CDR1 as SGHRS and CDR2 as YFSETQ. Trimming pared 4 bases from V and 1 base from J, leaving 14 bases between.